These T cell receptor beta chains were read from a single sample in a study of cytomegalovirus exposure and HLA in healthy donors. TCRdb's copy holds only in-frame clones and misses some; the assay was immunoSEQ multiplex PCR. The repertoire has fewer than 250,000 clones, 75% of them found once; the top ten carry 1.5% to 2%. The sample consisted of PBMCs. The receptors shown here come from a woman aged 25 to 39 in good health and CMV-seronegative. Each CDR3 is given with its conserved first and last residue. The D gene is left open where the match is weak. Clone size, where shown, is once, few, many, or a class for clones that have expanded.

j_call	clone_size	d_call	v_call	cdr3_aa	cdr3_nt
TRBJ2-5	NA	TRBD1	TRBV27	CASSPTTRTGARETQYF	TGTGCCAGCAGTCCCACTACACGGACAGGGGCACGGGAGACCCAGTACTTC
TRBJ2-1	NA	TRBD2	TRBV4-1	CASSHEERGGNEQFF	TGCGCCAGCAGCCACGAAGAGCGGGGGGGCAATGAGCAGTTCTTC
TRBJ2-7	NA	TRBD2	TRBV30	CASTLAYEQYF	TGTGCCTCTACACTAGCGTACGAGCAGTACTTC
TRBJ2-7	NA	NA	TRBV18	CASSPQSYEQYF	TGTGCCAGCTCACCCCAGTCCTACGAGCAGTACTTC
TRBJ1-6	NA	NA	TRBV6-5	CASSRQEGSPLHF	TGTGCCAGCAGCCGACAGGAAGGTTCACCCCTCCACTTT
TRBJ1-5	NA	TRBD1	TRBV19	CASSTGGQGNQPQHF	TGTGCCAGTAGTACCGGCGGACAGGGGAATCAGCCCCAGCATTTT
TRBJ1-1	NA	NA	TRBV2	CAKQSSPTEAFF	TGTGCTAAGCAATCCTCCCCCACTGAAGCTTTCTTT
TRBJ1-2	NA	TRBD1	TRBV2	CASSETTGLNGYTF	TGTGCCAGCAGTGAAACGACAGGGCTGAATGGCTACACCTTC
TRBJ2-3	NA	TRBD2	TRBV11-3	CASSSRIAGADTQYF	TGTGCCAGCAGCTCTAGGATAGCGGGGGCAGATACGCAGTATTTT
TRBJ1-1	few	TRBD1	TRBV11-2	CASSLQGAANTEAFF	TGTGCCAGCAGCCTTCAGGGGGCGGCGAACACTGAAGCTTTCTTT
TRBJ1-2	NA	NA	TRBV25-1	CASSEYIGQSDNYGYTF	TGTGCCAGCAGTGAATATATTGGACAGAGCGACAACTATGGCTACACCTTC
TRBJ2-1	NA	TRBD2	TRBV19	CASSIGLAGDYNEQFF	TGTGCCAGTAGTATAGGACTAGCGGGAGACTACAATGAGCAGTTCTTC
TRBJ2-6	few	NA	TRBV5-1	CASSLGHSGANVLTF	TGCGCCAGCAGCTTGGGTCACTCTGGGGCCAACGTCCTGACTTTC
TRBJ2-1	NA	NA	TRBV7-6	CASSLAPDEQFF	TGTGCCAGCAGCTTAGCCCCGGATGAGCAGTTCTTC
TRBJ2-7	NA	NA	TRBV9	CASSLWAGDEEQYF	TGTGCCAGCAGCCTTTGGGCAGGGGACGAAGAGCAGTACTTC
TRBJ1-1	few	TRBD1	TRBV19	CASSPTRTGGRTEAFF	TGTGCCAGTAGTCCGACCCGGACAGGGGGCAGGACTGAAGCTTTCTTT
TRBJ1-1	once	NA	TRBV19	CASSIGVPSNEAFF	TGTGCCAGTAGTATCGGGGTCCCCTCGAATGAAGCTTTCTTT
TRBJ1-1	NA	TRBD1	TRBV11-3	CASSLEWGTGDDTEAFF	TGTGCCAGCAGCTTAGAGTGGGGGACAGGGGATGACACTGAAGCTTTCTTT
TRBJ1-6	NA	NA	TRBV11-2	CASSLDFSYSPLHF	TGTGCCAGCAGCTTAGATTTTAGTTATTCACCCCTCCACTTT
TRBJ2-5	once	NA	TRBV9	CASSVAWSSLETQYF	TGTGCCAGCAGCGTAGCGTGGTCTAGCTTGGAGACCCAGTACTTC
TRBJ1-6	NA	NA	TRBV18	CASSPREVPWSPLHF	TGTGCCAGCTCACCGAGGGAGGTTCCATGGTCACCCCTCCACTTT
TRBJ1-4	NA	NA	TRBV4-1	CASSVGEDEKLFF	TGCGCCAGCTCGGTGGGGGAGGATGAAAAACTGTTTTTT
TRBJ1-4	few	NA	TRBV7-9	CASSFGGGNEKLFF	TGCGCCAGCAGCTTTGGGGGAGGGAATGAAAAACTGTTTTTT
TRBJ1-1	NA	TRBD1	TRBV7-3	CASSRLGQGITEAFF	TGTGCCAGCAGCCGGTTGGGACAGGGAATAACTGAAGCTTTCTTT
TRBJ2-1	NA	TRBD2	TRBV29-1	CSVQRGMYNEQFF	TGCAGCGTCCAGCGGGGGATGTACAATGAGCAGTTCTTC
TRBJ1-6	NA	NA	TRBV7-9	CASSLGGVYNSPLHF	TGTGCCAGCAGCTTGGGAGGGGTCTATAATTCACCCCTCCACTTT
TRBJ2-3	few	NA	TRBV11-2	CASSSRPRTPTDTQYF	TGTGCCAGCAGCTCACGGCCCCGGACTCCCACAGATACGCAGTATTTT
TRBJ1-4	NA	NA	TRBV7-7	CASSQTGFSEKLFF	TGTGCCAGCAGCCAAACAGGGTTTAGCGAAAAACTGTTTTTT
TRBJ2-2	NA	NA	TRBV9	CASSGVLALWTGELFF	TGTGCCAGCAGCGGGGTGCTAGCTCTATGGACCGGGGAGCTGTTTTTT
TRBJ2-5	NA	TRBD2	TRBV5-1	CASSLTEASGSRETQYF	TGCGCCAGCAGCTTGACCGAGGCTAGCGGGAGTCGGGAGACCCAGTACTTC
TRBJ2-1	NA	NA	TRBV11-2	CASSPLKGLQEQFF	TGTGCCAGCAGCCCGCTTAAGGGGCTACAGGAGCAGTTCTTC
TRBJ1-6	NA	NA	TRBV6-1	CASSEIGGVVRNSPLHF	TGTGCCAGCAGTGAAATAGGAGGAGTAGTACGGAATTCACCCCTCCACTTT
TRBJ2-3	NA	NA	TRBV6-1	CASSYDFFTDTQYF	TGTGCCAGCAGTTATGACTTCTTCACAGATACGCAGTATTTT
TRBJ2-2	NA	TRBD1	TRBV7-9	CASRTGTGNTGELFF	TGTGCCAGCAGAACCGGGACAGGGAACACCGGGGAGCTGTTTTTT
TRBJ1-4	NA	NA	TRBV27	CATTSMGEKLFF	TGTGCCACCACCAGTATGGGCGAAAAACTGTTTTTT
TRBJ1-5	NA	NA	TRBV27	CASSPRGWQPQHF	TGTGCCAGCAGTCCCCGGGGGTGGCAGCCCCAGCATTTT
TRBJ2-7	NA	TRBD2	TRBV6-5	CASSWGGPYYYEQYF	TGTGCCAGCAGTTGGGGAGGGCCCTACTACTACGAGCAGTACTTC
TRBJ2-1	NA	NA	TRBV7-3	CASSLTPGSSYNEQFF	TGTGCCAGCAGCTTAACCCCGGGGAGCTCCTACAATGAGCAGTTCTTC
TRBJ2-7	NA	TRBD2	TRBV5-1	CASSLASSGRYEQYF	TGCGCCAGCAGCTTGGCTAGTAGCGGGAGATACGAGCAGTACTTC